The 14 T cell receptor beta chains presented below share a single source sample, sequenced in a study of T cells in Graves' hyperthyroidism and ophthalmopathy. The CDR3 regions of TCR beta were amplified from RNA transcripts. First-round RT-PCR targeting the TCR CDR3 was performed with the HTBI primer set. TCRdb used MiXCR to reprocess the multiplex PCR reads, holding one entry per CDR3 protein. The data show some 560,000 distinct CDR3 sequences, about 15% seen once. The sequenced sample consisted of blood. These receptors came from a woman in her twenties or thirties with Graves' hyperthyroidism.

This clonotype was recorded a few times. The chain joins TRBV6-1 to TRBJ2-2, with D possibly TRBD1 on 6 matching bases. Germline V gene lookup returns CDR1 MNHNS and CDR2 SASEGT. V was shortened by 4 bases and J by 4 bases, with 13 bases between the two germline ends. This CDR3 is 15 amino acids long. CDR3 nucleotides: TGTGCCAGCAGTGCTCCAGGGGTTAGCACCGGGGAGCTGTTTTTT. Translating gives CASSAPGVSTGELFF.

This clonotype was found many times. V gene TRBV6-1 combines with J gene TRBJ2-7; D is unresolved. Trimming shortened V by 5 bases and J by 1 base, and 9 bases separated the two germline ends. The CDR3 spans 13 residues. CDR1 is MNHNS and CDR2 is SASEGT in the germline V gene. The CDR3 here is CASSPFRSYEQYF. CDR3 nucleotides: TGTGCCAGCAGTCCGTTTAGGTCCTACGAGCAGTACTTC.

This clonotype was seen a few times. V gene TRBV28 combines with J gene TRBJ2-7; 12 positions agree with TRBD2. V lost 4 bases, J lost 2 bases, and 6 bases stayed unmatched. The CDR3 totals 16 residues. CDR1 is MDHEN, CDR2 SYDVKM, per germline. The CDR3 protein is CASSSPLAGGAYEQYF. The CDR3 DNA follows: TGTGCCAGCAGTTCCCCACTAGCGGGAGGCGCCTACGAGCAGTACTTC.

This clonotype was seen repeatedly, ten times or more. The J gene is TRBJ1-4, the V gene TRBV2; D unresolved. The V gene's germline CDR1 is SNHLY and CDR2 FYNNEI. The CDR3 has 14 residues. The V and J ends lost 7 bases and 0 bases respectively, with 9 bases between them. The CDR3 spells CASKEGTTNEKLFF. In nucleotides, the CDR3 is TGTGCCAGCAAAGAGGGAACAACTAATGAAAAACTGTTTTTT.

This rearrangement joins TRBV20-1 to TRBJ1-6; no firm D call. V was trimmed by 1 base and J by 10 bases, leaving 11 bases between them. Germline lookup yields CDR1 DFQATT and CDR2 SNEGSKA (reference sequence). The CDR3 is made up of 13 amino acids. In DNA form, the CDR3 reads TGCAGTGCTAGAGGGTCGGGAGGATCACCCCTCCACTTT. Encoded protein: CSARGSGGSPLHF.

In its sample, this clonotype was seen many times. This chain links TRBV30 with TRBJ2-1; 11 nucleotides align to TRBD2. Germline V gives CDR1 GTSNPN, CDR2 SVGIG (reference sequence). The V segment lost 2 bases and the J segment 4 bases; nucleotides outside the gene matches: 4. The CDR3 contains 15 residues. The CDR3 region is CAWSPLAGGYNEQFF. CDR3 nucleotides: TGTGCCTGGAGTCCCCTAGCGGGAGGTTACAATGAGCAGTTCTTC.

The chain joins TRBV30 to TRBJ2-2, with 13 bases fitting TRBD2. V gave up 5 bases and J gave up 2 bases; unmatched junction bases: 5. Germline loops: CDR1 GTSNPN, CDR2 SVGIG (reference sequence). This CDR3 is built from 16 residues. This chain's CDR3 is CAWRMGLAGNTGELFF. DNA for the CDR3: TGTGCCTGGCGGATGGGACTAGCGGGAAACACCGGGGAGCTGTTTTTT.

This clonotype was counted at least ten times. The rearrangement joins TRBV12-3 or TRBV12-4 to TRBJ1-2, with D possibly matching TRBD1 (5 bases). The CDR3 has 13 amino acids. V lost 3 bases to trimming and J lost 8 bases, with 13 bases between them. Here the CDR3 DNA reads TGTGCCAGCAGTTTCGGCAGGGAGTGGGGCTACACCTTC. This translates into CASSFGREWGYTF.

This clonotype has just one count. The chain carries TRBV28 and TRBJ1-2; 7 positions agree with TRBD1. Germline trimming cut 3 bases from V and 6 bases from J; bases unmatched to any gene: 4. The CDR3 runs 13 residues. The V gene's germline CDR1 is MDHEN and CDR2 SYDVKM. The CDR3 region has the DNA TGTGCCAGCAGTTTTGACAGGGTCCATGGCTACACCTTC. Translating it yields CASSFDRVHGYTF.

The chain has TRBV12-3 or TRBV12-4 and TRBJ2-5, with 13 positions matching TRBD2. Trimming cost V 6 bases and J 0 bases; bases outside gene matches: 16. This CDR3 contains 20 residues. The CDR3 protein is CASSPGRTSGRKGYQETQYF. CDR3 nucleotides: TGTGCCAGCAGCCCGGGCCGGACTAGCGGGAGAAAGGGGTACCAAGAGACCCAGTACTTC.

The sample holds a few counts of this clonotype. The V call is TRBV27, the J call TRBJ1-6; 7 bases line up with TRBD1. Germline V gene sequence: CDR1 MNHEY, CDR2 SMNVEV (reference sequence). V trimming: 7 bases; J trimming: 10 bases; junction bases outside the gene matches: 7. The CDR3 sequence is 13 residues long. The CDR3 here is CASTDTGESPLHF. The DNA for the CDR3 is TGTGCCAGCACCGATACAGGGGAGTCACCCCTCCACTTT.

This clonotype was counted ten times or more. The rearrangement links TRBV10-2 to TRBJ1-2; no firm D call. The CDR3 covers 14 residues. With 2 bases removed from V and 4 bases from J, the gap between germline ends came to 11 bases. From germline, CDR1 is WSHSY and CDR2 SAAADI. The CDR3 sequence: CASSEDGLPYGYTF. CDR3 in DNA: TGCGCCAGCAGTGAGGACGGGTTGCCCTATGGCTACACCTTC.

The chain uses TRBV29-1 and TRBJ1-3; 8 bases line up with TRBD1. The germline V gene encodes CDR1 SQVTM and CDR2 ANQGSEA. The CDR3 is 17 amino acids. Unmatched junction bases numbered 7, after V lost 0 bases and J lost 0 bases. In nucleotides, the CDR3 is TGCAGCGTTGAAGATACTGACAGGGGCGGCTCTGGAAACACCATATATTTT. As protein: CSVEDTDRGGSGNTIYF.

The V and J genes are TRBV28 and TRBJ2-2, with a tentative D call TRBD1 (6 bases). Germline V lookup: CDR1 MDHEN, CDR2 SYDVKM. The V gene lost 6 bases and the J gene lost 8 bases, with 25 bases spanning the gap. CDR3 length: 17 residues. The CDR3 nucleotides are TGTGCCAGCAGCCCCCCCGACAGGTTGGAGGAAAGTGGGGAGCTGTTTTTT. It encodes CASSPPDRLEESGELFF.